This is a list of T cell receptor beta chains from one sample in a study of blood T cell repertoires in COVID-19. Assay: immunoSEQ multiplex PCR; the TCRdb copy retains only in-frame clones and omits some. The table shows 200,000 to 250,000 clones, with more than 75% occurring only once. The sequencing sample was made of PBMCs or T cells enriched from blood (not recorded which). All receptors come from a man younger than 40 with acute COVID-19. Both conserved end residues are part of each CDR3. The D gene is left open where the match is weak. Some rows mark clone size as missing; the rest say once, few, many or name a class of expanded clone.

D	J	size	V	CDR3	DNA
NA	TRBJ2-5	NA	TRBV11-3	CASSLAGDATMTQYF	TGTGCCAGCAGCTTAGCGGGGGACGCGACGATGACCCAGTACTTC
NA	TRBJ2-1	NA	TRBV28	CASSLFRDNEQFF	TGTGCCAGCAGTTTATTTAGAGACAATGAGCAGTTCTTC
NA	TRBJ1-5	NA	TRBV27	CASSLSAYSNQPQHF	TGTGCCAGCAGTTTATCAGCTTATAGCAATCAGCCCCAGCATTTT
NA	TRBJ1-5	NA	TRBV2	CASIGDQPQHF	TGTGCCAGCATCGGGGATCAGCCCCAGCATTTT
TRBD1	TRBJ2-3	NA	TRBV14	CASSLTGTALWDTQYF	TGTGCCAGCAGCCTAACCGGGACAGCCTTATGGGATACGCAGTATTTT
TRBD1	TRBJ1-2	NA	TRBV30	CAWSVQGTNYGYTF	TGTGCCTGGAGTGTACAGGGGACTAACTATGGCTACACCTTC
NA	TRBJ2-2	NA	TRBV19	CASQNGGYGELFF	TGTGCCAGTCAGAACGGGGGTTACGGGGAGCTGTTTTTT
NA	TRBJ1-1	NA	TRBV7-6	CASRSRDTNTEAFF	TGTGCCAGCAGATCTAGGGACACGAACACTGAAGCTTTCTTT
TRBD2	TRBJ2-7	NA	TRBV25-1	CASSLLAGTSYEQYF	TGTGCCAGCAGCTTACTAGCGGGAACCTCCTACGAGCAGTACTTC
NA	TRBJ1-5	NA	TRBV2	CASSDIGAGQPQHF	TGTGCCAGCAGTGATATAGGGGCCGGTCAGCCCCAGCATTTT
NA	TRBJ1-1	few	TRBV19	CASSIMGGHTEAFF	TGTGCCAGTAGTATTATGGGGGGGCACACTGAAGCTTTCTTT
TRBD2	TRBJ2-5	NA	TRBV24-1	CATSDSPRTSGFQETQYF	TGTGCCACCAGTGATTCCCCGCGGACTAGCGGGTTCCAAGAGACCCAGTACTTC
NA	TRBJ1-1	NA	TRBV24-1	CATSDSPQGSEAFF	TGTGCCACCAGTGATTCCCCCCAGGGCTCTGAAGCTTTCTTT
TRBD1	TRBJ1-5	NA	TRBV15	CATSTGQGHQPQHF	TGTGCCACCAGCACGGGACAGGGACATCAGCCCCAGCATTTT
TRBD1	TRBJ1-2	NA	TRBV27	CASRDRAYGYTF	TGTGCCAGCCGGGACAGGGCTTATGGCTACACCTTC
NA	TRBJ2-7	NA	TRBV12-5	CASGLVQGTEQYF	TGTGCTAGTGGTTTGGTACAGGGTACCGAGCAGTACTTC
TRBD2	TRBJ2-3	NA	TRBV9	CASSVMETSGGTDTQYF	TGTGCCAGCAGCGTAATGGAAACTAGCGGGGGAACAGATACGCAGTATTTT
NA	TRBJ1-2	NA	TRBV2	CASDPSPGIYGYTF	TGTGCCAGCGACCCAAGCCCAGGGATATATGGCTACACCTTC
NA	TRBJ2-7	NA	TRBV6-7	CASSHRLDSPYEQYF	TGTGCCAGCAGCCACAGGTTGGACAGCCCCTACGAGCAGTACTTC
TRBD1	TRBJ2-7	NA	TRBV10-1	CASKGQDYYEQYF	TGCGCCAGCAAGGGACAGGATTACTACGAGCAGTACTTC
TRBD2	TRBJ2-5	NA	TRBV12-5	CASGLGGGLQETQYF	TGTGCTAGTGGGCTGGGCGGGGGACTCCAAGAGACCCAGTACTTC
NA	TRBJ1-1	NA	TRBV9	CASRWGPNTEAFF	TGTGCCAGCAGGTGGGGGCCCAACACTGAAGCTTTCTTT
NA	TRBJ1-3	NA	TRBV11-2	CASSLLVSGNTIYF	TGTGCCAGCAGCTTACTTGTGTCGGGAAACACCATATATTTT
TRBD1	TRBJ2-5	NA	TRBV5-1	CASSLGADRRETQYF	TGCGCCAGCAGCTTGGGGGCGGACAGGAGGGAGACCCAGTACTTC
NA	TRBJ1-1	few	TRBV19	CASSLDWGDTEAFF	TGTGCCAGTAGTCTCGACTGGGGCGACACTGAAGCTTTCTTT
NA	TRBJ1-3	NA	TRBV4-2	CASSQEHMGGSGNTIYF	TGTGCCAGCAGCCAAGAGCATATGGGAGGGTCTGGAAACACCATATATTTT
NA	TRBJ1-1	NA	TRBV15	CATSHTVNTEAFF	TGTGCCACCAGTCATACGGTGAACACTGAAGCTTTCTTT
TRBD2	TRBJ2-3	NA	TRBV5-3	CARSLSGRGAPFIDTQYF	TGTGCCAGAAGCTTGTCTGGGCGGGGGGCCCCCTTTATAGATACGCAGTATTTT
TRBD1	TRBJ2-7	NA	TRBV6-1	CASSEGTALSYEQYF	TGTGCCAGCAGTGAGGGGACAGCCCTATCCTACGAGCAGTACTTC
TRBD1	TRBJ1-1	NA	TRBV5-1	CASSLVGLQGGTEAFF	TGCGCCAGCAGCTTGGTCGGGCTACAGGGGGGGACTGAAGCTTTCTTT
NA	TRBJ1-6	NA	TRBV3-1/TRBV3-2	CASSQDRNSPLHF	TGTGCCAGCAGCCAAGATCGGAATTCACCCCTCCACTTT
TRBD1	TRBJ1-4	NA	TRBV5-1	CASSPGQGHEKLFF	TGCGCCAGCAGCCCCGGACAGGGGCATGAAAAACTGTTTTTT
NA	TRBJ1-3	NA	TRBV30	CAWSVAGLKNTIYF	TGTGCCTGGAGTGTAGCGGGGTTGAAAAACACCATATATTTT
NA	TRBJ1-2	NA	TRBV14	CASSPGQNYGYTF	TGTGCCAGCAGCCCTGGACAGAACTATGGCTACACCTTC
TRBD1	TRBJ1-4	once	TRBV7-9	CASSPGQGGEKLFF	TGTGCCAGCAGCCCAGGACAGGGTGGTGAAAAACTGTTTTTT
NA	TRBJ2-7	NA	TRBV19	CASSIPGSYEQYF	TGTGCCAGTAGTATACCCGGCTCCTACGAGCAGTACTTC
NA	TRBJ2-7	NA	TRBV6-5	CASKLTVTNYEQYF	TGTGCCAGCAAACTGACAGTTACAAACTACGAGCAGTACTTC
TRBD1	TRBJ1-2	few	TRBV28	CASSSSGTGGRGGYTF	TGTGCCAGCAGTTCCTCCGGGACAGGGGGCCGGGGTGGCTACACCTTC
NA	TRBJ1-2	NA	TRBV2	CAGLRGEHGYTF	TGTGCCGGCCTTCGGGGGGAGCATGGCTACACCTTC
TRBD2	TRBJ2-5	NA	TRBV6-5	CASKDSGGAGETQYF	TGTGCCAGCAAAGATAGCGGGGGGGCCGGGGAGACCCAGTACTTC
NA	TRBJ2-7	NA	TRBV5-6	CASSFAREQYF	TGTGCCAGCAGCTTCGCTAGGGAGCAGTACTTC
TRBD1	TRBJ2-3	few	TRBV24-1	CATSDYRGTGITDTQYF	TGTGCCACCAGTGATTACCGCGGGACAGGGATCACAGATACGCAGTATTTT
NA	TRBJ2-3	NA	TRBV5-4	CASSLPSTDTQYF	TGTGCCAGCAGCTTGCCGAGCACAGATACGCAGTATTTT
NA	TRBJ1-5	NA	TRBV4-2	CASSHAAGDLNQPQHF	TGTGCCAGCAGCCATGCAGCGGGGGACCTTAATCAGCCCCAGCATTTT
TRBD2	TRBJ2-1	NA	TRBV7-3	CASSLMRGGQNEQFF	TGTGCCAGCAGCTTAATGCGGGGGGGCCAGAATGAGCAGTTCTTC
NA	TRBJ2-7	NA	TRBV27	CASSLVAGSSSYEQYF	TGTGCCAGCAGTTTAGTCGCGGGGTCGAGCTCCTACGAGCAGTACTTC
TRBD2	TRBJ2-7	NA	TRBV27	CASRPAGGTLEQYF	TGTGCCAGCAGACCCGCCGGGGGGACCCTCGAGCAGTACTTC
TRBD2	TRBJ2-5	NA	TRBV30	CAWSVGGGVRETQYF	TGTGCCTGGAGTGTAGGCGGGGGGGTTCGAGAGACCCAGTACTTC